This TCR beta chain was recorded in a study of tumour-infiltrating T cells in Burkitt lymphoma. About the research overall: Survival, overall and progression-free, tracked with productive clonality.

The repertoire was sequenced with immunoSEQ multiplex PCR; TCRdb's copy has only in-frame clones and lacks some. The repertoire has approximately 5,000 clones, 11% of them found once; the top ten carry about 2.3%. The clonotype comes from a human donor with diffuse large B-cell lymphoma. Material: tumor tissue.

CDR3 in DNA: TGCGCCAGCAGCCAAGACAAGCTACCTCGAGAAAAACTGTTTTTT. This sequence encodes CASSQDKLPREKLFF. The V and J genes are TRBV4-1 and TRBJ1-4; no definite D call. The CDR3 extends over 15 amino acids. Germline CDR1 is MGHRA and CDR2 is YSYEKL. The V gene lost 0 bases and the J gene lost 8 bases, with 13 bases spanning the gap.